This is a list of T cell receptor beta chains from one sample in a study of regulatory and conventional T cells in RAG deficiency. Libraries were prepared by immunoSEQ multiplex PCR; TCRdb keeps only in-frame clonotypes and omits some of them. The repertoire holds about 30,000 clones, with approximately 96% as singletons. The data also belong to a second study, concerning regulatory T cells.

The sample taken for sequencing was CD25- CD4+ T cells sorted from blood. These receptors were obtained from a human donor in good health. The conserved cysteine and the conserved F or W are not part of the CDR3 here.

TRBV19	ASSIAGGRNSGNTIY
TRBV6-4	ASSDQSGLAGGIYANEQY
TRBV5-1	ASSQGQGASGELF
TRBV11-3	ASSGDSTDTQY
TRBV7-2	ASIRLAGYNEQF
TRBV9	ASSVGGRHQETQY
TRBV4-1	ASSQDVRAGTNEKLF
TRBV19	ASSARGGAYEQY
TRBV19	ASSEQWERAREF
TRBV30	AWSVQGNTEAF
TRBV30	AWNYRGAEAF
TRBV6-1	ASSVSFGETQY
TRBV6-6	ASSQKAYGGNTEAF
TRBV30	AWSVRAQETQY
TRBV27	ASSSNPGTGVGYEQY
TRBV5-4	ASSYLAGVGLVKNIQY
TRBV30	AWSANRGATEAF
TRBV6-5	ASIGGGHEQY
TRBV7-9	ASSGGWDSQETQY
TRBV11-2	ASSLMVRTGGSYEQY
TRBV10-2	ASRPATVAGELF
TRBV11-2	ASSLEGGTQY
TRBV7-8	ASSYTSGEQY
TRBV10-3	ATGRGQSSYEQY
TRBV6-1	ASSDPRTGNIQY
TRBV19	ASSIFSGGSSYNEQF
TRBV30	AWSVFRRGGVGNQPQH
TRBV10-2	ASGALSSGNTIY
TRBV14	ASSLPSGNTIY
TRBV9	ASRNSDNNEQF
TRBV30	AWSADRTGANVLT
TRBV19	ASTWTDYEQY
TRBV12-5	ASGLLRDRVGPRDYNEQF
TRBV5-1	ASIPRPGVQGTQY
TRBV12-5	ASGQPGQEMGDEQY
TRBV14	ASSKLAGGPDTQY
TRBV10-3	AISAEDRGGYT
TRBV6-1	ASSDQRRTGSGNTIY
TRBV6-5	ASSSRTTFSGNTIY
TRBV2	ASSGLRDTHEQY
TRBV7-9	ASSLLASSADTQY
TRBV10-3	AIGTGTGGVPQY
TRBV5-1	ASSAGTGGGGGQPQH
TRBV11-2	ASRLWGQTTYGYT
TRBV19	ASSSQASGSMKTQY
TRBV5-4	ASSLGVLGSTGELF
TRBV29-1	SADDRANYGYT
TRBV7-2	ASSLNPGQNTEAF
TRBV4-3	ASSQERESYEQY
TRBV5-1	ASKSGGNLDSPLH
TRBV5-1	ASSLGGTNSNYGYT
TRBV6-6	ASSNPDRGWETQY
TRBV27	ASSPQQRNLNTEAF
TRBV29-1	SVEDVQGAYGYT
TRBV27	ASSRTGEANYGYT
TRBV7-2	ASSLGTGSGYGYT
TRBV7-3	ASSFGGRGGELF
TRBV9	ASSVDSGGQETQY
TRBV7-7	ASSLSDRENEQF